Presented here are 17 T cell receptor beta chains from one specimen sequenced in a study of beta chain features in type 1 diabetes (dated by TCRdb to 2016 to 2019). Points the paper makes about the study in general: In all four CD4+ subsets, TCRB CDR3 length was moderately but significantly shorter in type 1 diabetes patients.

These TCRs' antigens remain unknown. Library generation was performed with the immunoSEQ multiplex PCR assay. The entire isolated RNA was reverse transcribed using the High Capacity cDNA Reverse Transcription Kit, and thus expressed TCRB transcripts were sequenced. Entries here come from immuneACCESS through TCRdb and include only in-frame sequences with V and J called. Some clones fail to appear in such tables; in the studies checked, an unresolved V gene covers under half of the shortfall, and the cause of the remainder is unknown. The sample table shows about 640,000 clones, and roughly 12% are seen once. The ten largest clones represent more than 0.095% of the sample. The sample consisted of naive CD4+ T cells from blood. The intended sense of this specimen's cell subset or site label: true naive CD4+ T cells. The source is a man aged 25-40 years with type 1 diabetes.

In this sample, this clone turned up a few times. The J gene is TRBJ2-7, the V gene TRBV21-1. TRBV21-1 is given as a pseudogene. The CDR3 loop spans 15 amino acids. The CDR3, as DNA: TGTGCCAGCAGCAAAGATTGGGACGGAACCTACGAGCAGTACTTC. It is translated as CASSKDWDGTYEQYF.

Written as DNA, the CDR3 is TGTGCCAGCAGCCCGCGGGGGGGGCCGGGCACCGGGGAGCTGTTTTTT. It is translated as CASSPRGGPGTGELFF. The chain is built from TRBV9 and TRBJ2-2; 9 bases are shared with TRBD2. The CDR3 runs to 16 residues. With 4 bases clipped from V and 4 bases from J, the junction kept 8 bases outside the gene matches. The germline CDR1 and CDR2 sequences are SGDLS and YYNGEE.

Turning to this clone: A junction boundary mismatches the germline segment, possibly from a read error. V is TRBV7-7 and J is TRBJ2-7; 9 positions agree with TRBD2. The CDR3 consists of 13 residues. Germline V gives CDR1 SSHAT, CDR2 FNYEAQ (reference sequence). CDR3 residues: CASSLAGAYEQYF. The CDR3 DNA reads TGTGCTAGCAGCTTAGCGGGGGCCTACGAGCAGTACTTC.

The J gene is TRBJ2-1, the V gene TRBV29-1, with 7 bases aligning to TRBD1. The CDR3 contains 14 residues. Germline trimming cut 5 bases from V and 2 bases from J; bases unmatched to any gene: 6. Germline loops: CDR1 SQVTM, CDR2 ANQGSEA. CDR3 sequence reads: CSVTRDSTYNEQFF. For the CDR3, the DNA is TGCAGCGTTACCAGGGACAGCACCTACAATGAGCAGTTCTTC.

This clone was counted only a few times. The rearrangement links TRBV28 to TRBJ1-5; D gene unclear. V was shortened by 1 base and J by 7 bases, with 5 bases between the two germline ends. The V gene's germline CDR1 is MDHEN and CDR2 SYDVKM. The length of the CDR3 is 12 residues. The CDR3 region is CASSLLQQPQHF. DNA of the CDR3: TGTGCCAGCAGTTTATTACAACAGCCCCAGCATTTT.

The V call is TRBV28, the J call TRBJ1-1, with 7 bases aligning to TRBD1. The V and J ends lost 5 bases and 2 bases, in that order; junction bases with no gene match: 8. The CDR3 is 15 residues long. Germline V gene data show CDR1 as MDHEN and CDR2 as SYDVKM. The CDR3 loop is CASSGPGTANTEAFF. Written as DNA, the CDR3 is TGTGCCAGCAGTGGCCCCGGGACAGCAAACACTGAAGCTTTCTTT.

This clone was seen a few times. The CDR3 region is CASRNEGDTQYF. The CDR3 DNA reads as TGTGCCAGCCGAAACGAAGGGGATACGCAGTATTTT. The chain uses TRBV25-1 and TRBJ2-3; D is unresolved. The CDR3 sequence is 12 residues long. Deletions cut 8 bases from V and 6 bases from J, with 12 bases between. Germline V gene lookup returns CDR1 MGHDK and CDR2 SYGVNS.

In this sample, this clone turned up a few times. The chain combines TRBV9 with TRBJ2-1; D gene unclear. The CDR3 is 12 residues long. V gave up 4 bases and J gave up 10 bases, with 12 bases separating them. CDR1 and CDR2 from the germline V gene are SGDLS and YYNGEE. The CDR3 is CASSSTAREQFF. The CDR3 DNA reads TGTGCCAGCAGCTCGACGGCGCGGGAGCAGTTCTTC.

A word on this clone: Germline and junction disagree at one end, which may indicate a read error. The V gene is TRBV5-6, the J gene TRBJ1-6; possibly TRBD1 for D (5 bases). The CDR3 runs 15 residues. CDR1 and CDR2 (germline): SGHDT, YYEEEE. CDR3: CASRISEGYTSPLHF. The CDR3 DNA follows: TGTGCCAGCAGGATTTCAGAGGGGTATACTTCACCCCTCCACTTT.

Points on this clone: A junction end diverges from the germline sequence, so it may reflect a read error. The chain carries TRBV11-1 and TRBJ1-1, with D possibly matching TRBD1 (5 bases). The CDR3 extends over 12 amino acids. The germline gives CDR1 SGHAT, CDR2 FQDESV (reference sequence). CDR3 loop: CASSLAGTGAFF. The CDR3 coding sequence is TGTGCCAGCAGCTTAGCAGGGACTGGAGCTTTCTTT.

This chain uses TRBV18 with TRBJ1-1; no clear D. CDR3 length equals 15 residues. V gave up 7 bases and J gave up 4 bases, with 19 bases separating them. Germline CDR1 reads KGHSH; CDR2 reads LQKENI. In DNA, the CDR3 is TGTGCCAGCTTTCCTGTTTTGGGCGAGAGCACTGAAGCTTTCTTT. Translation: CASFPVLGESTEAFF.

This clone was recorded a few times. The chain links TRBV9 to TRBJ1-2; tentative D call: TRBD1 (5 bases). The V gene's germline CDR1 is SGDLS and CDR2 YYNGEE. This CDR3 spans 14 amino acids. Trimming pared 4 bases from V and 2 bases from J, leaving 12 bases between. CDR3 amino acids: CASSPSGANYGYTF. DNA of the CDR3: TGTGCCAGCAGCCCCAGCGGGGCGAACTATGGCTACACCTTC.

V and J are TRBV18 and TRBJ1-2, with 9 bases identical to TRBD1. CDR3 length equals 14 residues. Per germline, CDR1 KGHSH and CDR2 LQKENI. The V segment lost 2 bases and the J segment 4 bases; nucleotides outside the gene matches: 2. CDR3 amino acids: CASSPDRGSYGYTF. CDR3 sequence (DNA): TGTGCCAGCTCACCAGACAGGGGGTCCTATGGCTACACCTTC.

This clone appeared a few times. This chain joins TRBV4-2 and TRBJ1-5; TRBD1 agrees at 9 bases. The CDR3 contains 16 residues. V was pared by 4 bases and J by 3 bases, with 7 bases of the junction left unmatched. Per the germline V gene, CDR1 is LGHNA and CDR2 is YNFKEQ. CDR3 nucleotide sequence: TGTGCCAGCAGCCCATCGACAGGGGGTGACAATCAGCCCCAGCATTTT. As protein: CASSPSTGGDNQPQHF.

This clone has more than one count but fewer than ten. The chain uses TRBV7-2 and TRBJ2-1, with 7 bases identical to TRBD2. V lost 5 bases, J lost 0 bases, and 7 bases stayed unmatched. CDR1 is SGHTA, CDR2 FQGNSA, per germline. This CDR3 contains 16 residues. CDR3 nucleotide sequence: TGTGCCAGCAGCCGTTTAGGCGGGAGCTCCTACAATGAGCAGTTCTTC. It encodes CASSRLGGSSYNEQFF.

The V gene is TRBV5-1, the J gene TRBJ2-7; D might be TRBD1 (5 bases). This CDR3 is 13 amino acids long. V gave up 4 bases and J gave up 5 bases, with 13 bases separating them. Germline V CDR1 and CDR2: SGHRS, YFSETQ. The CDR3 sequence is CASSQQLRDEQYF. The CDR3 DNA reads as TGCGCCAGCAGCCAACAACTCAGGGACGAGCAGTACTTC. The variable domain in full, with the rest retrieved from reference TRBV5-1 and TRBJ2-7, is KAGVTQTPRYLIKTRGQQVTLSCSPISGHRSVSWYQQTPGQGLQFLFEYFSETQRNKGNFPGRFSGRQFSNSRSEMNVSTLELGDSALYLCASSQQLRDEQYFGPGTRLTVT.

The chain has TRBV28 and TRBJ2-1, with D perhaps matching TRBD1 or TRBD2 (5 bases each). V shed 3 bases and J shed 4 bases, with 13 bases lying between them. The CDR3 covers 15 residues. Germline V gene lookup returns CDR1 MDHEN and CDR2 SYDVKM. CDR3 amino acids: CASSLSRDLYNEQFF. The CDR3 region has the DNA TGTGCCAGCAGTTTGTCGAGGGACCTATACAATGAGCAGTTCTTC.